A single T cell receptor (beta chain) is shown here with its context. The germline CDR1 and CDR2 sequences are LNHDA and SQIVND (reference sequence). Unmatched junction bases numbered 5, after V lost 2 bases and J lost 1 base. This CDR3 comprises 16 residues. The data were taken from a study of shared clonotypes between healthy human individuals. The study ran the assay at deep level. Sorted subsets were amplified in replicate PCRs using around 220 ng DNA, around 30,000 T cell genomes. Per the original data handling: Sequence data from immunoSEQ were junction-only and lacked quality scores; consequently, filtering differed. Assay: immunoSEQ multiplex PCR; the TCRdb copy retains only in-frame clones and omits some. The V and J calls and the clone size are those of that table, but D and trimming were determined from the DNA. The table records roughly 2.2 million clones, approximately 95% of them present only once.

The sample consisted of naive CD4+ T cells from PBMCs. This sample's subset: CD45RA+ positively selected. This sequence was found in a man between 18 and 29 years old in good health. Some clones in this sample may be carry-over from other donors' samples. The J gene is TRBJ2-7, the V gene TRBV19; TRBD1 aligns across 10 bases. CDR3 bases: TGTGCCAGTAGTATACCGGGACAGGGGAGTTCCTACGAGCAGTACTTC. Translating it yields CASSIPGQGSSYEQYF.